The 18 T cell receptor beta chains below were found in one sample sequenced in a study of T cell clonotyping in hematopoietic cell transplantation. Clones were sequenced by immunoSEQ multiplex PCR, and TCRdb holds only the in-frame ones, with some missing. The sample contains roughly 5,000 clones, around 70% of which appear only once. The sequencing used PBMCs, collected 180 days after allogeneic stem cell transplant. The receptors come from a male patient between 45 and 60 years old who had an allogeneic stem cell transplant from an unrelated donor, so the T cells may come from the graft donor. Some clones in this sample may be carry-over from other donors' samples.

The genes are TRBV6-5 and TRBJ2-1, with D unresolved. The CDR3 spans 15 residues. V was trimmed by 6 bases and J by 8 bases, leaving 20 bases between them. Germline V CDR1 and CDR2: MNHEY, SVGAGI. The CDR3 bases are TGTGCCAGCAGCCAGGACCCTACACTTGGCGATGAGCAGTTCTTC. Translated, it gives CASSQDPTLGDEQFF.

The rearrangement links TRBV5-1 to TRBJ2-5, with D possibly being TRBD1 (5 bases). Looked up from germline, CDR1 is SGHRS and CDR2 is YFSETQ. The CDR3 has 13 amino acids. The V end lost 1 base, the J end lost 4 bases, and 8 bases lay between the germline ends. The CDR3 DNA follows: TGCGCCAGCAGCTTGTCTGGGGCAGAGACCCAGTACTTC. Translation: CASSLSGAETQYF. The full variable domain, completed using reference TRBV5-1 and TRBJ2-5, is KAGVTQTPRYLIKTRGQQVTLSCSPISGHRSVSWYQQTPGQGLQFLFEYFSETQRNKGNFPGRFSGRQFSNSRSEMNVSTLELGDSALYLCASSLSGAETQYFGPGTRLLVL.

V gene TRBV28 combines with J gene TRBJ2-7; 7 bases align to TRBD1. Germline CDR1 MDHEN, CDR2 SYDVKM. The CDR3 extends over 16 amino acids. With V trimmed by 3 bases and J by 0 bases, 8 bases remained unmatched. CDR3 residues: CASSLGETGPSYEQYF. The CDR3 nucleotides are TGTGCCAGCAGTTTGGGTGAGACAGGGCCCTCCTACGAGCAGTACTTC.

The gene calls are TRBV7-9 and TRBJ2-5, with 7 bases matching TRBD2. Germline CDR1 SEHNR, CDR2 FQNEAQ (reference sequence). This CDR3 is 11 amino acids long. The CDR3 is CDGRRGETQYF. As DNA, the CDR3 is TGTGACGGGAGGAGAGGAGAGACCCAGTACTTC.

The V and J genes are TRBV6-1 and TRBJ1-3; the D is unclear. This CDR3 is built from 14 residues. Germline V CDR1 and CDR2: MNHNS, SASEGT. The V and J ends lost 1 base and 8 bases respectively, with 12 bases between them. The CDR3 nucleotides are TGTGCCAGCAGTGAAGGGCTGGGGTCAGACACCATATATTTT. This gives the protein CASSEGLGSDTIYF.

V is TRBV6-1 and J is TRBJ1-2, with D uncertain. The germline CDR1 and CDR2 sequences are MNHNS and SASEGT. Trimming pared 6 bases from V and 4 bases from J, leaving 12 bases between. This CDR3 comprises 13 residues. This CDR3 is CASRRLGGYGYTF. CDR3 coding DNA: TGTGCCAGCAGACGGCTGGGCGGCTATGGCTACACCTTC.

The V and J genes are TRBV6-6 and TRBJ2-3; D is unclear. Germline-derived CDR1 and CDR2 are MNHNY and SVGAGI (reference sequence). Between the trimmed V and J ends, which lost 7 bases and 2 bases, there was a span of 16 bases. CDR3 size: 15 residues. The chain's CDR3 is CASNKDEKHTDTQYF. In DNA form, the CDR3 reads TGTGCCAGCAATAAGGACGAAAAACACACAGATACGCAGTATTTT.

There are a few counts of this clone. The CDR3 bases are TGTGCCAGCAGTTCCACGGGACAGGGGTTCGGTACTGAAGCTTTCTTT. Protein: CASSSTGQGFGTEAFF. The chain joins TRBV6-6 to TRBJ1-1; 10 nucleotides agree with TRBD1. Per germline, CDR1 MNHNY and CDR2 SVGAGI (reference sequence). This CDR3 has 16 amino acids. V lost 4 bases to trimming and J lost 5 bases; unmatched junction nucleotides: 10.

CDR3 in amino acids: CASSQVGAGANVLTF. The CDR3 DNA reads TGTGCCAGCAGCCAAGTGGGAGCGGGGGCCAACGTCCTGACTTTC. The chain links TRBV13 to TRBJ2-6; TRBD2 is a possible D gene (5 bases). The CDR3 loop spans 15 amino acids. Germline lookup yields CDR1 PRHDT and CDR2 FYEKMQ (reference sequence). V was clipped by 5 bases and J by 4 bases, with 12 bases between them.

V is TRBV7-2 and J is TRBJ1-1, with D hard to call. Germline CDR1 SGHTA, CDR2 FQGNSA. Trimming pared 3 bases from V and 7 bases from J, leaving 15 bases between. The CDR3 has 14 residues. This chain's CDR3 is CASSFMVRSYEAFF. The CDR3 DNA reads TGTGCCAGCAGCTTCATGGTCCGGTCTTATGAAGCTTTCTTT.

The sample holds a few counts of this clone. DNA for the CDR3: TGTGCCAGCAGCTGGTCCTCCGGGGAGCTGTTTTTT. Translating it yields CASSWSSGELFF. The rearrangement links TRBV5-6 to TRBJ2-2; D gene unclear. Deletions cut 3 bases from V and 6 bases from J, with 6 bases between. Germline V CDR1 and CDR2: SGHDT, YYEEEE. CDR3 length equals 12 residues.

This rearrangement joins TRBV28 to TRBJ1-2, with 9 nucleotides matching TRBD1. CDR3 length: 13 residues. Trimming took 7 bases from V and 5 from J; bases not matched to a gene: 5. The V gene's germline CDR1 is MDHEN and CDR2 SYDVKM. The CDR3 here is CASNLQGAYGYTF. In DNA form, the CDR3 reads TGTGCCAGCAACCTACAGGGGGCTTATGGCTACACCTTC.

The chain couples TRBV29-1 to TRBJ2-5, with D uncertain. The V gene's germline CDR1 is SQVTM and CDR2 ANQGSEA. Trimming shortened V by 3 bases and J by 5 bases, and 7 bases separated the two germline ends. This CDR3 region has 11 residues. CDR3 in DNA: TGCAGCGTTGATTTTGGTGAGACCCAGTACTTC. It codes for CSVDFGETQYF.

The V and J genes are TRBV28 and TRBJ2-2; D is possibly TRBD1 or TRBD2 (5 bases each). Germline CDR1 and CDR2: MDHEN and SYDVKM. The CDR3 is made up of 16 amino acids. With 6 bases removed from V and 5 bases from J, the gap between germline ends came to 19 bases. This CDR3 reads CASRGVSDIDTGELFF. In nucleotides, the CDR3 is TGTGCCAGCAGGGGGGTATCGGACATAGATACCGGGGAGCTGTTTTTT. Filled out from reference TRBV28 and TRBJ2-2, the complete variable domain reads DVKVTQSSRYLVKRTGEKVFLECVQDMDHENMFWYRQDPGLGLRLIYFSYDVKMKEKGDIPEGYSVSREKKERFSLILESASTNQTSMYLCASRGVSDIDTGELFFGEGSRLTVL.

Relative to its sample, this clone is large. The gene calls are TRBV11-3 and TRBJ2-1, with 12 positions matching TRBD1. The V gene's germline CDR1 is SGHNT and CDR2 YENEEA. CDR3 size: 16 residues. With 4 bases clipped from V and 7 bases from J, the junction kept 8 bases outside the gene matches. CDR3 protein: CASSSRRDRGQNEQFF. The CDR3 DNA reads as TGTGCCAGCAGCTCCCGGCGGGACAGGGGGCAGAATGAGCAGTTCTTC. The complete variable domain, with remaining parts taken from reference TRBV11-3 and TRBJ2-1, reads EAGVVQSPRYKIIEKKQPVAFWCNPISGHNTLYWYLQNLGQGPELLIRYENEEAVDDSQLPKDRFSAERLKGVDSTLKIQPAELGDSAVYLCASSSRRDRGQNEQFFGPGTRLTVL.

The chain has TRBV7-2 and TRBJ2-5; no firm D call. The CDR3 totals 11 residues. V was cut by 2 bases and J by 6 bases, with 4 bases left in between. Germline CDR1 and CDR2: SGHTA and FQGNSA. The CDR3 is CASSLSKTQYF. In nucleotides, the CDR3 is TGTGCCAGCAGCTTATCTAAGACCCAGTACTTC. The complete variable domain, with remaining parts taken from reference TRBV7-2 and TRBJ2-5, reads GAGVSQSPSNKVTEKGKDVELRCDPISGHTALYWYRQSLGQGLEFLIYFQGNSAPDKSGLPSDRFSAERTGGSVSTLTIQRTQQEDSAVYLCASSLSKTQYFGPGTRLLVL.

The rearrangement links TRBV4-1 to TRBJ2-7, with D tentatively TRBD2 (6 bases). The CDR3 is 14 residues long. Trimming shortened V by 0 bases and J by 5 bases, and 11 bases separated the two germline ends. The V gene's germline CDR1 is MGHRA and CDR2 YSYEKL. The CDR3 nucleotides read TGCGCCAGCAGCCAAGATTGGGGAGGAAACGAGCAGTACTTC. Protein sequence: CASSQDWGGNEQYF.

This clone was detected only once. This rearrangement joins TRBV7-2 to TRBJ2-7, with 8 nucleotides matching TRBD1. V lost 1 base to trimming and J lost 2 bases; unmatched junction nucleotides: 4. The CDR3 loop spans 15 amino acids. CDR1 is SGHTA, CDR2 FQGNSA, per germline. This chain's CDR3 is CASSLGTGIAYEQYF. The CDR3 coding sequence is TGTGCCAGCAGCTTAGGGACAGGGATAGCCTACGAGCAGTACTTC.